Following are 7 T cell receptor beta chains from one sample sequenced in a study of T-cell reconstitution after alpha-beta-depleted transplantation in children. TCRbeta library construction was performed incorporating unique molecular identifiers. MiXCR was run by TCRdb on the PCR reads, yielding one entry per CDR3 protein. This sample carries almost 400,000 distinct CDR3 sequences, about 20% of them seen once, and the ten largest clones take 3% to 4%. The sequences come from PBMCs from the stem cell graft donor, collected from the stem cell graft. Source of these receptors: a human donor who donated a stem cell graft to a child with acute myeloid leukemia.

J is TRBJ1-2 and V is TRBV6-1; 9 bases agree with TRBD1. The V gene's germline CDR1 is MNHNS and CDR2 SASEGT. This CDR3 has 16 amino acids. The junction had 11 bases not matched to a gene; V was cut back by 2 bases and J by 7 bases. The CDR3 sequence is CASSESAGQGVGGYTF. CDR3 sequence (DNA): TGTGCCAGCAGTGAAAGCGCGGGACAGGGTGTAGGTGGCTACACCTTC.

The chain links TRBV5-1 to TRBJ2-3; 7 nucleotides agree with TRBD2. CDR3 size: 17 residues. Germline values: CDR1 SGHRS, CDR2 YFSETQ. V lost 0 bases, J lost 0 bases, and 7 bases stayed unmatched. The CDR3 nucleotides are TGCGCCAGCAGCTTGGGACCTAGCGGACAAAGCACAGATACGCAGTATTTT. Translating it yields CASSLGPSGQSTDTQYF. Filled out from reference TRBV5-1 and TRBJ2-3, the complete variable domain reads KAGVTQTPRYLIKTRGQQVTLSCSPISGHRSVSWYQQTPGQGLQFLFEYFSETQRNKGNFPGRFSGRQFSNSRSEMNVSTLELGDSALYLCASSLGPSGQSTDTQYFGPGTRLTVL.

The V and J genes are TRBV7-9 and TRBJ2-3; 12 bases agree with TRBD2. The ends lost 4 bases at V and 2 bases at J; junction bases unmatched: 7. Germline V lookup: CDR1 SEHNR, CDR2 FQNEAQ (reference sequence). The CDR3 extends over 17 amino acids. CDR3 coding DNA: TGTGCCAGCAGCTCCCTCCTAGCGGGGGGGTTCACAGATACGCAGTATTTT. Protein product: CASSSLLAGGFTDTQYF.

This clonotype came up many times. The chain recombines TRBV11-2 with TRBJ2-5; 10 bases match TRBD1. After removal of 5 bases from V and 4 bases from J, the junction contained 7 bases not matched to a gene. Germline CDR1 and CDR2: SGHAT and FQNNGV. There are 15 residues in the CDR3. Written as DNA, the CDR3 is TGTGCCAGCAGCCCCCAGGGACAGGGGCGAGAGACCCAGTACTTC. It yields the protein CASSPQGQGRETQYF. The variable domain in full, completed from reference TRBV11-2 and TRBJ2-5, reads EAGVAQSPRYKIIEKRQSVAFWCNPISGHATLYWYQQILGQGPKLLIQFQNNGVVDDSQLPKDRFSAERLKGVDSTLKIQPAKLEDSAVYLCASSPQGQGRETQYFGPGTRLLVL.

J is TRBJ2-1 and V is TRBV7-2; D is perhaps TRBD2 (6 bases). The V gene lost 4 bases and the J gene lost 4 bases, with 11 bases spanning the gap. CDR3 length: 14 amino acids. Germline V gene data show CDR1 as SGHTA and CDR2 as FQGNSA. CDR3 in DNA: TGTGCCAGCAGCTCTAGCGCCCGATACAATGAGCAGTTCTTC. This gives the protein CASSSSARYNEQFF.

On this clonotype: This could be a read error, since a much larger clone is one nucleotide away. The V call is TRBV5-1, the J call TRBJ2-1, with D hard to call. Germline CDR1 reads SGHRS; CDR2 reads YFSETQ. The CDR3 is 14 residues long. CDR3 loop: CTSSPILGPNEQFF. CDR3 DNA sequence: TGCACCAGCAGCCCTATATTAGGGCCGAATGAGCAGTTCTTC.

The V and J genes are TRBV27 and TRBJ2-7; D gene unclear. Trimming shortened V by 5 bases and J by 0 bases, and 8 bases separated the two germline ends. Germline V gives CDR1 MNHEY, CDR2 SMNVEV (reference sequence). There are 13 residues in the CDR3. CDR3 nucleotide sequence: TGTGCCAGCAGTCGTCACAGCTCCTACGAGCAGTACTTC. Translating it yields CASSRHSSYEQYF.